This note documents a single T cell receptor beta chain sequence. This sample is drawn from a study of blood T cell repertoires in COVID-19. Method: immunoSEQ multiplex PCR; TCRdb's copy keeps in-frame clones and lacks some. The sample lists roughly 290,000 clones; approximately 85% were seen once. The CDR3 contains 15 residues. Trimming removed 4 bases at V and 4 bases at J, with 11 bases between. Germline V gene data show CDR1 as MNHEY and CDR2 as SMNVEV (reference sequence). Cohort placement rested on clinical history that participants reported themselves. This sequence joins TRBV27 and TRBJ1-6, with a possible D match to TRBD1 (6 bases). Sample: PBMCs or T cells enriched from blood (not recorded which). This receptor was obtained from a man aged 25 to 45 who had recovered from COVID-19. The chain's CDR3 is CASSSLGGYNSPLHF. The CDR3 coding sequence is TGTGCCAGCAGTTCATTAGGGGGTTATAATTCACCCCTCCACTTT.